One sample yielded the 32 T cell receptor beta chains listed below, sequenced in a study of blood T cell repertoires in COVID-19. Generated by immunoSEQ multiplex PCR, the TCRdb table keeps only in-frame clones and is missing some. This sample has hundreds of thousands of clones, with about nine tenths found just once. Material for sequencing was peripheral blood. The receptor set was obtained from a woman in her seventies with COVID-19, enrolled during active disease.

This clone was seen once. The genes are TRBV7-9 and TRBJ1-4; 11 nucleotides match TRBD1. CDR1 and CDR2 (germline): SEHNR, FQNEAQ (reference sequence). The V and J ends lost 3 bases and 1 base, in that order; junction bases with no gene match: 7. The CDR3 is 18 residues long. This CDR3 is CASSFPDRGQGTNEKLFF. The CDR3 coding sequence is TGTGCCAGCAGCTTTCCGGACAGGGGGCAGGGAACTAATGAAAAACTGTTTTTT.

The chain carries TRBV5-1 and TRBJ2-3; 7 bases align to TRBD2. Germline values: CDR1 SGHRS, CDR2 YFSETQ. V shed 4 bases, J shed 0 bases, and the junction held 8 bases outside the gene matches. The CDR3 loop spans 16 amino acids. CDR3 sequence (DNA): TGCGCCAGCAGCGGGAATAGCGGGTCTAGCACAGATACGCAGTATTTT. It encodes CASSGNSGSSTDTQYF. Complete variable domain (other parts from reference TRBV5-1 and TRBJ2-3): KAGVTQTPRYLIKTRGQQVTLSCSPISGHRSVSWYQQTPGQGLQFLFEYFSETQRNKGNFPGRFSGRQFSNSRSEMNVSTLELGDSALYLCASSGNSGSSTDTQYFGPGTRLTVL.

This chain joins TRBV7-2 and TRBJ2-7; 8 bases align to TRBD1. The CDR3 is 13 amino acids. V trimming: 7 bases; J trimming: 4 bases; junction bases outside the gene matches: 6. Germline V gene sequence: CDR1 SGHTA, CDR2 FQGNSA. The CDR3 protein is CASTPGGGYEQYF. In DNA form, the CDR3 reads TGTGCCAGCACCCCAGGGGGCGGGTACGAGCAGTACTTC.

This sequence joins TRBV6-6 and TRBJ1-6, with D unresolved. CDR1 is MNHNY and CDR2 is SVGAGI in the germline V gene (reference sequence). Trimming left V 7 bases short and J 11 bases short, with 18 bases between. This CDR3 spans 14 amino acids. Written as DNA, the CDR3 is TGTGCCAGCATCGTCGAGCAAAGATCTCCACCCCTCCACTTT. Translated, it gives CASIVEQRSPPLHF.

This clone appeared once. The CDR3 loop reads CASSQGNTGELFF. DNA of the CDR3: TGCGCCAGCAGCCAGGGCAACACCGGGGAGCTGTTTTTT. V usage is TRBV4-3 and J usage is TRBJ2-2; unclear D gene. This CDR3 has 13 amino acids. The germline V and J ends were trimmed by 3 bases and 2 bases, with 4 bases remaining between them. Germline lookup yields CDR1 LGHNA and CDR2 YSLEER.

V is TRBV7-8 and J is TRBJ1-6; 7 bases map to TRBD1. CDR1 and CDR2 from the germline V gene are SGHVS and FQNEAQ. Trimming removed 2 bases from V and 9 bases from J; junction bases left unmatched: 4. The CDR3 sequence is 14 residues long. The CDR3 DNA follows: TGTGCCAGCAGCTTACGGGACAGCGGTTCACCCCTCCACTTT. As protein: CASSLRDSGSPLHF.

The chain has TRBV7-2 and TRBJ1-1; 8 nucleotides agree with TRBD1. Per the germline V gene, CDR1 is SGHTA and CDR2 is FQGNSA. This CDR3 has 14 residues. The trim removed 4 bases at V and 3 bases at J, leaving 4 bases unmatched. Here the CDR3 reads CASSSQGADTEAFF. CDR3 sequence (DNA): TGTGCCAGCAGCTCCCAGGGGGCTGACACTGAAGCTTTCTTT. Combining the CDR3 with reference TRBV7-2 and TRBJ1-1 gives the whole variable domain GAGVSQSPSNKVTEKGKDVELRCDPISGHTALYWYRQSLGQGLEFLIYFQGNSAPDKSGLPSDRFSAERTGGSVSTLTIQRTQQEDSAVYLCASSSQGADTEAFFGQGTRLTVV.

The chain joins TRBV7-9 to TRBJ1-1; 7 bases are a match to TRBD1. The germline gives CDR1 SEHNR, CDR2 FQNEAQ (reference sequence). The CDR3 has 15 amino acids. The trim removed 5 bases at V and 2 bases at J, leaving 8 bases unmatched. DNA of the CDR3: TGTGCCAGCAGCACAGGTGGACAGGTTAACACTGAAGCTTTCTTT. The encoded protein is CASSTGGQVNTEAFF.

The chain recombines TRBV11-2 with TRBJ2-1; TRBD2 aligns across 13 bases. Germline V gene sequence: CDR1 SGHAT, CDR2 FQNNGV. J lost 10 bases, V lost 3 bases, and 18 bases had no gene match. This CDR3 has 19 amino acids. CDR3 sequence reads: CASSLAPLTSGGLLSEQFF. The CDR3 DNA reads TGTGCCAGCAGCTTGGCCCCTCTGACTAGCGGGGGGCTGTTAAGCGAGCAGTTCTTC.

The chain links TRBV5-1 to TRBJ2-3; TRBD2 aligns across 8 bases. Trimming took 10 bases from V and 0 from J; bases not matched to a gene: 4. Germline CDR1 is SGHRS and CDR2 is YFSETQ. CDR3 length: 13 amino acids. This CDR3 is CASQRGSTDTQYF. CDR3 DNA: TGCGCCTCCCAGCGGGGGAGCACAGATACGCAGTATTTT.

J is TRBJ1-4 and V is TRBV27; D is perhaps TRBD1 (6 bases). Per germline, CDR1 MNHEY and CDR2 SMNVEV (reference sequence). This CDR3 has 15 residues. V lost 3 bases, J lost 5 bases, and 13 bases lay in between. CDR3 amino acids: CASSFFPRGNEKLFF. In DNA form, the CDR3 reads TGTGCCAGCAGTTTTTTTCCCAGGGGAAATGAAAAACTGTTTTTT.

The V call is TRBV19, the J call TRBJ2-1; 9 bases line up with TRBD2. The CDR3 has 16 amino acids. The germline V gene has CDR1 LNHDA and CDR2 SQIVND (reference sequence). With 3 bases clipped from V and 0 bases from J, the junction kept 3 bases outside the gene matches. In nucleotides, the CDR3 is TGTGCCAGTAGTATGACTAGCGGATACTCCTACAATGAGCAGTTCTTC. Encoded protein: CASSMTSGYSYNEQFF.

The chain recombines TRBV5-8 with TRBJ2-7; 7 bases match TRBD2. In germline, CDR1 is SGHTS, CDR2 YDEGEE. The CDR3 totals 14 residues. The J segment lost 4 bases and the V segment lost 2 bases, leaving 6 bases of the junction unmatched. CDR3 sequence: CASSFQRGAYEQYF. CDR3 nucleotide sequence: TGTGCCAGCAGCTTCCAGCGGGGAGCTTACGAGCAGTACTTC.

The chain has TRBV5-4 and TRBJ1-4, with TRBD1 matching over 9 bases. Germline loops: CDR1 SGHNT, CDR2 YYREEE (reference sequence). The CDR3 runs to 15 residues. V lost 2 bases, J lost 7 bases, and 6 bases stayed unmatched. The CDR3 coding sequence is TGTGCCAGCAGCTTTATACCGGGACAGGGTGAAAAACTGTTTTTT. Residues: CASSFIPGQGEKLFF.

V and J are TRBV28 and TRBJ2-7; D is possibly TRBD2 (5 bases). Trimming cost V 6 bases and J 6 bases, with 12 bases left between them. The germline CDR1 and CDR2 sequences are MDHEN and SYDVKM. The CDR3 spans 12 residues. The CDR3, as DNA: TGTGCCAGCAGGGTAACAGCGGCCGAGCAGTACTTC. Its translation is CASRVTAAEQYF. The full variable domain, its missing parts supplied by reference TRBV28 and TRBJ2-7, is DVKVTQSSRYLVKRTGEKVFLECVQDMDHENMFWYRQDPGLGLRLIYFSYDVKMKEKGDIPEGYSVSREKKERFSLILESASTNQTSMYLCASRVTAAEQYFGPGTRLTVT.

V gene TRBV28 combines with J gene TRBJ1-1; 7 bases match TRBD1. V shed 5 bases, J shed 4 bases, and the junction held 7 bases outside the gene matches. The CDR3 extends over 14 amino acids. Germline CDR1 MDHEN, CDR2 SYDVKM. CDR3 loop: CASSVQTGITEAFF. The CDR3 bases are TGTGCCAGCAGTGTACAGACAGGGATCACTGAAGCTTTCTTT.

This clone has just one count. This chain uses TRBV18 with TRBJ2-7; 7 bases match TRBD2. The CDR3 is 15 residues long. CDR1 and CDR2 from the germline V gene are KGHSH and LQKENI. The J segment lost 1 base and the V segment lost 1 base, leaving 4 bases of the junction unmatched. This CDR3 is CASSPQQGGSYEQYF. In DNA, the CDR3 is TGTGCCAGCTCACCACAGCAGGGAGGGTCCTACGAGCAGTACTTC.

The chain recombines TRBV2 with TRBJ2-7, with D possibly being TRBD2 (6 bases). This CDR3 has 15 residues. Between the trimmed V and J ends, which lost 0 bases and 7 bases, there was a span of 16 bases. Looked up from germline, CDR1 is SNHLY and CDR2 is FYNNEI. This CDR3 is CASSEAGGALGEQYF. CDR3 DNA: TGTGCCAGCAGTGAAGCGGGGGGAGCCTTGGGAGAGCAGTACTTC.

The rearrangement links TRBV24-1 to TRBJ2-2; 14 nucleotides line up with TRBD2. The CDR3 length is 18 residues. In germline, CDR1 is KGHDR, CDR2 SFDVKD. Trimming took 3 bases from V and 7 from J; bases not matched to a gene: 9. The CDR3 here is CATSDPGLAGDPNGELFF. In nucleotides, the CDR3 is TGTGCCACCAGTGATCCGGGACTAGCGGGGGACCCAAACGGGGAGCTGTTTTTT.

This rearrangement joins TRBV19 to TRBJ1-1; tentative D call: TRBD1 (6 bases). Looked up from germline, CDR1 is LNHDA and CDR2 is SQIVND (reference sequence). This CDR3 has 15 residues. The V end lost 5 bases, the J end lost 7 bases, and 20 bases lay between the germline ends. The DNA of the CDR3 is TGTGCCAGTAGTTGGGGGCACGCAGTCGAGGATGAAGCTTTCTTT. Its protein is CASSWGHAVEDEAFF.

This clone was observed a single time. The V call is TRBV7-2, the J call TRBJ2-7; 9 positions match TRBD2. The CDR3 covers 15 residues. The trim removed 5 bases at V and 4 bases at J, leaving 9 bases unmatched. CDR1 is SGHTA and CDR2 is FQGNSA in the germline V gene. CDR3 DNA: TGTGCCAGCAGCCCCAGCGGGGGGTTTTTATACGAGCAGTACTTC. This codes for CASSPSGGFLYEQYF.

The rearrangement joins TRBV27 to TRBJ1-5, with 10 positions matching TRBD1. Trimming removed 6 bases from V and 8 bases from J; junction bases left unmatched: 7. Germline CDR1 reads MNHEY; CDR2 reads SMNVEV (reference sequence). CDR3 length equals 14 residues. CDR3 sequence: CASREGTGAEPQHF. CDR3 DNA sequence: TGTGCCAGCAGGGAGGGGACAGGGGCCGAGCCCCAGCATTTT.

The rearrangement joins TRBV19 to TRBJ1-1; D is unclear. Germline CDR1 and CDR2: LNHDA and SQIVND (reference sequence). The CDR3 loop spans 13 amino acids. The V end was cut by 1 base, the J end by 6 bases, with 9 bases between. The CDR3 nucleotides are TGTGCCAGTAGTATAGGTCTAGCCGCTGAAGCTTTCTTT. Its protein product is CASSIGLAAEAFF.

V usage is TRBV2 and J usage is TRBJ2-1; TRBD2 matches at 13 bases. The CDR3 contains 15 residues. Germline loops: CDR1 SNHLY, CDR2 FYNNEI. The junction had 6 bases not matched to a gene; V was cut back by 5 bases and J by 8 bases. DNA of the CDR3: TGTGCCAGCAGTACACTAGCGGGGGGGCCGGATGAGCAGTTCTTC. Protein: CASSTLAGGPDEQFF.

This clone was seen a handful of times. V gene TRBV7-2 combines with J gene TRBJ1-6; a weak D match, TRBD1 (5 bases). CDR3 length: 17 residues. CDR1 is SGHTA, CDR2 FQGNSA, per germline. The germline V and J ends were trimmed by 4 bases and 9 bases, with 22 bases remaining between them. The CDR3 bases are TGTGCCAGCAGCTCCCACGGGGGGGAAATGCAAGGTTCACCCCTCCACTTT. It codes for CASSSHGGEMQGSPLHF.

The chain carries TRBV7-9 and TRBJ1-1; no definite D call. This CDR3 is built from 12 residues. Germline values: CDR1 SEHNR, CDR2 FQNEAQ (reference sequence). Trimming left V 6 bases short and J 11 bases short, with 16 bases between. The chain's CDR3 is CASRRSPGSAFF. The CDR3 region has the DNA TGTGCCAGCAGACGCTCCCCGGGTAGTGCTTTCTTT.

The chain uses TRBV10-1 and TRBJ2-3; the match to TRBD2 covers 10 bases. V lost 3 bases, J lost 7 bases, and 10 bases stayed unmatched. Germline V gene sequence: CDR1 WNHNN, CDR2 SYGVQD (reference sequence). The CDR3 extends over 16 amino acids. The CDR3 sequence: CASSDVRAGGQNTQYF. DNA of the CDR3: TGCGCCAGCAGTGATGTTCGAGCGGGGGGGCAAAATACGCAGTATTTT.

This sequence joins TRBV9 and TRBJ2-5; TRBD2 aligns across 8 bases. Germline assignment: CDR1 SGDLS and CDR2 YYNGEE. The CDR3 sequence is 15 residues long. V was pared by 0 bases and J by 6 bases, with 7 bases of the junction left unmatched. The CDR3 bases are TGTGCCAGCAGCGTAGAAGCGGGGGTTGGGAAGACCCAGTACTTC. This encodes CASSVEAGVGKTQYF.

This chain links TRBV14 with TRBJ1-1; D is uncertain. V lost 9 bases and J lost 3, with 11 bases in between. CDR1 is SGHDN and CDR2 is FVKESK in the germline V gene. The CDR3 has 12 amino acids. CDR3 DNA sequence: TGTGCCAGTGCAGTCACCCACACTGAAGCTTTCTTT. This gives the protein CASAVTHTEAFF.

The V gene is TRBV6-5, the J gene TRBJ1-4; no clear D. This CDR3 has 15 residues. V lost 6 bases and J lost 1, with 12 bases in between. Germline CDR1 reads MNHEY; CDR2 reads SVGAGI. DNA of the CDR3: TGTGCCAGCAGCGCGGGAGGGCGAACTAATGAAAAACTGTTTTTT. This encodes CASSAGGRTNEKLFF.

The chain carries TRBV28 and TRBJ1-2; 8 nucleotides align to TRBD1. V lost 6 bases, J lost 2 bases, and 8 bases stayed unmatched. The CDR3 covers 15 residues. Germline V gene sequence: CDR1 MDHEN, CDR2 SYDVKM. The CDR3 reads CASRSGQGNNYGYTF. The CDR3 bases are TGTGCCAGCAGAAGCGGACAGGGTAACAACTATGGCTACACCTTC.

The chain joins TRBV6-6 to TRBJ1-5, with D possibly TRBD1 on 5 matching bases. The CDR3 totals 15 residues. Between the trimmed V and J ends, which lost 8 bases and 7 bases, there was a span of 21 bases. In germline, CDR1 is MNHNY, CDR2 SVGAGI (reference sequence). The CDR3 sequence is CASSLVGGFEQPQHF. The CDR3 DNA reads as TGTGCCAGCTCCTTAGTTGGGGGGTTCGAACAGCCCCAGCATTTT.